This T cell receptor (beta chain) was profiled in a study of blood T cell repertoires in COVID-19. Across the study: Material from acute and convalescent COVID-19 was sourced from the United States, Italy and Spain.

Germline lookup yields CDR1 MDHEN and CDR2 SYDVKM. The CDR3 covers 14 residues. V gave up 8 bases and J gave up 4 bases; unmatched junction bases: 8. In the authors' methods: Scientists estimated how many nucleated cells there were by amplifying reference gene primers. This table comes from immunoSEQ multiplex PCR, and its TCRdb copy is limited to in-frame clones, with some not included. The DNA was the basis for D and trimming; V, J and clone size are from that table. This table has about 430,000 clones, approximately 90% appearing once. This sequence was found in a woman aged 30 to 39 with acute COVID-19. Sequences were obtained from PBMCs or T cells enriched from blood (not recorded which). This chain links TRBV28 with TRBJ2-7, with 10 bases matching TRBD1. For the CDR3, the DNA is TGTGCCAGCGAGACGGGACAGGGGCGGTACGAGCAGTACTTC. Encoded protein: CASETGQGRYEQYF.